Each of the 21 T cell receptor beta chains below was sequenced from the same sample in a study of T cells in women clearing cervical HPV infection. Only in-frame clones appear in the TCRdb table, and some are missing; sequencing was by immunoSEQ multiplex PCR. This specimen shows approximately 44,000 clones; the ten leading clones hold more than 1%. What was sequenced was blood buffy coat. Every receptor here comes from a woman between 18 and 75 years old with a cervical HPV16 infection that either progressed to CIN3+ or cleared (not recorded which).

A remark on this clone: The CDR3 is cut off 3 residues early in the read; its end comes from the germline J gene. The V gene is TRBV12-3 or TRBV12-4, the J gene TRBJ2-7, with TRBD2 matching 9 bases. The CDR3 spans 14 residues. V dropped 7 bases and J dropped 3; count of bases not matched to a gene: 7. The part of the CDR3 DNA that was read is TGTGCCAGCACCCAGGCGGGAGGGTACTACGAG. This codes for CASTQAGGYYE. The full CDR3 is CASTQAGGYYEQYF.

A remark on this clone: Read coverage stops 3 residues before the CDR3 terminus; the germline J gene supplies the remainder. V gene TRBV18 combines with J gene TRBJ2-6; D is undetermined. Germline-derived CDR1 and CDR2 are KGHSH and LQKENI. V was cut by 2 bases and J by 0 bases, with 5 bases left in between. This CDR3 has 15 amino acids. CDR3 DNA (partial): TGTGCCAGCTCACCAGAGCTCTCTGGGGCCAACGTC. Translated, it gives CASSPELSGANV. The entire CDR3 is CASSPELSGANVLTF.

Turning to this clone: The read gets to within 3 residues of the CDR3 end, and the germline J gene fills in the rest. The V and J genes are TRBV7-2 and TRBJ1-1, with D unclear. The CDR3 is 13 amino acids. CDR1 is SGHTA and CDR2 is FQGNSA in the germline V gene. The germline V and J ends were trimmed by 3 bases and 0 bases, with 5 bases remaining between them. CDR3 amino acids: CASSFSVNTEAFF. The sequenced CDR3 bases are TGTGCCAGCAGCTTTAGTGTGAACACTGAA.

The CDR3 here is CASSPGMSGVYNEQFF. CDR3 bases read: TGTGCCAGCAGCCCCGGTATGAGCGGGGTGTACAATGAG. This sequence joins TRBV7-3 and TRBJ2-1; 7 bases are a match to TRBD2. The CDR3 end falls 3 residues outside the read, so it is completed with the germline J gene. With 5 bases clipped from V and 4 bases from J, the junction kept 11 bases outside the gene matches. The CDR3 loop spans 16 amino acids. The germline V gene has CDR1 SGHTA and CDR2 FQGTGA. Supplemented by reference TRBV7-3 and TRBJ2-1, the full variable domain reads GAGVSQTPSNKVTEKGKYVELRCDPISGHTALYWYRQSLGQGPEFLIYFQGTGAADDSGLPNDRFFAVRPEGSVSTLKIQRTERGDSAVYLCASSPGMSGVYNEQFFGPGTRLTVL.

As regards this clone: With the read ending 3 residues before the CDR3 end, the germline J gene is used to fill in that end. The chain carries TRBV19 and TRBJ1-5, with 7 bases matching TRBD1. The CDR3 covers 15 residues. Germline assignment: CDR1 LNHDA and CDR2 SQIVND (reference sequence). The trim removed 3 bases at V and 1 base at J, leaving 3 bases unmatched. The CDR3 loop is CASSIRQGSNQPQHF. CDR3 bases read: TGTGCCAGTAGTATCAGACAGGGCAGCAATCAGCCC.

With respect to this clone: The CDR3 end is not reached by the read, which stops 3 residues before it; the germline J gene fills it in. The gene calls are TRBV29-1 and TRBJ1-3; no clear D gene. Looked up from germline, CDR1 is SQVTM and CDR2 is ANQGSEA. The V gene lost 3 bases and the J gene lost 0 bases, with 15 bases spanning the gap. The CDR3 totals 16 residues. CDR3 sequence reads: CSVDSAGSPSGNTIYF. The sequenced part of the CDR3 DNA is TGCAGCGTTGATTCTGCGGGCAGTCCCTCTGGAAACACC. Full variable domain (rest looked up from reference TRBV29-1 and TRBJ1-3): SAVISQKPSRDICQRGTSLTIQCQVDSQVTMMFWYRQQPGQSLTLIATANQGSEATYESGFVIDKFPISRPNLTFSTLTVSNMSPEDSSIYLCSVDSAGSPSGNTIYFGEGSWLTVV.

The covered CDR3 bases are TGCGCCAGTACACAAAACACAGATACC. The encoded protein is CASTQNTDT. The entire CDR3 protein reads CASTQNTDTQYF. The chain uses TRBV5-1 and TRBJ2-5, with no clear D. The read terminates 3 residues before the CDR3 end, so the remaining end is supplied by the germline J gene. Germline CDR1 is SGHRS and CDR2 is YFSETQ. There are 12 residues in the CDR3.

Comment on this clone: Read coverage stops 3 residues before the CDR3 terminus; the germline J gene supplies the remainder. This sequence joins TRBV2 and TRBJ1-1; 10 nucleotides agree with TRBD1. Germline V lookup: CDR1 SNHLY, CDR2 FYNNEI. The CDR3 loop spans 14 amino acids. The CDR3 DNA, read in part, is TGTGCCAGCAGTGAAGGACAGGGGGCGCGGGAA. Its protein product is CASSEGQGARE. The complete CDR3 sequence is CASSEGQGAREAFF.

CDR3 bases read: TGTGCCAGCAGCTTTACCTCGGGGAAGGGCGAG. Amino acids: CASSFTSGKGE. From start to end, the CDR3 is CASSFTSGKGEQYF. J is TRBJ2-7 and V is TRBV7-2; D is possibly TRBD2 (5 bases). The CDR3 goes on 3 residues after the read ends, and that part is filled in from the germline J gene. CDR1 is SGHTA and CDR2 is FQGNSA in the germline V gene. V was pared by 3 bases and J by 6 bases, with 15 bases between. The CDR3 runs to 14 residues.

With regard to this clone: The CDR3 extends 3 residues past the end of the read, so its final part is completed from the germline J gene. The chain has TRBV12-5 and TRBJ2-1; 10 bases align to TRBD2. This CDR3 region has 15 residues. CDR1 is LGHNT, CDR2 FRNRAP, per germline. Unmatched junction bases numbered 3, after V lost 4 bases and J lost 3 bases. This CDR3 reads CASGSGLAFYNEQFF. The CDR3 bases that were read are TGTGCTAGTGGTTCGGGACTAGCGTTCTACAATGAG.

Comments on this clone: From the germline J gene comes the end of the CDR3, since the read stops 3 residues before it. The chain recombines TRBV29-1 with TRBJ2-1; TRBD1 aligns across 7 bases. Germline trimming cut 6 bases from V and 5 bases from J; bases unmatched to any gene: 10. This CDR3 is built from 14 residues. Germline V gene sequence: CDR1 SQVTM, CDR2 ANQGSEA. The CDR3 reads CSVQGSSVDNEQFF. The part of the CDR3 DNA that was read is TGCAGCGTACAGGGGTCGAGCGTTGACAATGAG.

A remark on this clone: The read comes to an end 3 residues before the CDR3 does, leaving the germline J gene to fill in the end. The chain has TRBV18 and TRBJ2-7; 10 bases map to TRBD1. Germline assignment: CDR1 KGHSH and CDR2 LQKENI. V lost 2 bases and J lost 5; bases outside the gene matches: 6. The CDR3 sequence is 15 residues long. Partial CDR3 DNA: TGTGCCAGCTCACCAAGGACAGGGGGTGTCAACGAG. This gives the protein CASSPRTGGVNE. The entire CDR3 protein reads CASSPRTGGVNEQYF.

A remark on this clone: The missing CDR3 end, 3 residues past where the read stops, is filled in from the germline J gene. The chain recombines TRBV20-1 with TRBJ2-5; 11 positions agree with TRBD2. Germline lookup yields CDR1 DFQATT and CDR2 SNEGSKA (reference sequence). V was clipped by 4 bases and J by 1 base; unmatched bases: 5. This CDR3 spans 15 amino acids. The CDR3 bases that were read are TGCAGTGCTATAGGACTAGCGGGTTCCCAAGAGACC. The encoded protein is CSAIGLAGSQET. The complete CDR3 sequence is CSAIGLAGSQETQYF.

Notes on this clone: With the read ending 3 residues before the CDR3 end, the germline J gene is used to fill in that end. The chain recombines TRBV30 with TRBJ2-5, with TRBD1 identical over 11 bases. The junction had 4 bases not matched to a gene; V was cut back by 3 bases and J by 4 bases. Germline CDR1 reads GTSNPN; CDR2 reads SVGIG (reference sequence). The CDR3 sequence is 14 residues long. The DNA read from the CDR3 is TGTGCCTGGAGGGGACAGGGGGTTCTAGAGACC. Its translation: CAWRGQGVLET. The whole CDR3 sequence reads CAWRGQGVLETQYF.

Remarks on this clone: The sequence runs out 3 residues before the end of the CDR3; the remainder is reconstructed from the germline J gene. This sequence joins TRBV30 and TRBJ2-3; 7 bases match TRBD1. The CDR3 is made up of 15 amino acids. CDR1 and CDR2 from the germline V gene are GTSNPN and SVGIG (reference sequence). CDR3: CAWSIDRELSQPQYF. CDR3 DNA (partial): TGTGCCTGGAGCATCGACAGGGAGCTAAGTCAGCCG.

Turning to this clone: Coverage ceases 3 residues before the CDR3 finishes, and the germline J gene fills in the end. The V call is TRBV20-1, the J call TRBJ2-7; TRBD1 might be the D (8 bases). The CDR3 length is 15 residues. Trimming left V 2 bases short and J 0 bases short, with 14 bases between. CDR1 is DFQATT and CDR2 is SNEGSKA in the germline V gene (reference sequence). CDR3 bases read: TGCAGTGCTAGAAAAACAGGGGGGGGCTCCTACGAG. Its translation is CSARKTGGGSYE. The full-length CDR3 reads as CSARKTGGGSYEQYF.

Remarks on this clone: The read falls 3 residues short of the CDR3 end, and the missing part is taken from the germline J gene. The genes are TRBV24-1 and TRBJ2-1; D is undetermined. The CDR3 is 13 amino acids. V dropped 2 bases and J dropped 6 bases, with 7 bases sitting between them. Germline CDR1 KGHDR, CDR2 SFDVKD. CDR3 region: CATSDSPGNEQFF. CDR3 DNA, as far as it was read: TGTGCCACCAGTGATTCCCCGGGCAATGAG.

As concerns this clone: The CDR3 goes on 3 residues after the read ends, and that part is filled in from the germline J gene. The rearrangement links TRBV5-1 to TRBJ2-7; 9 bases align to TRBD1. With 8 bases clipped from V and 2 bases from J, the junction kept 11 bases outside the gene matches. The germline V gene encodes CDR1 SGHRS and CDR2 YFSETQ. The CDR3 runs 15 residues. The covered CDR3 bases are TGCGCCAGTCATTCCGACAGGGGGGGGACCTACGAG. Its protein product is CASHSDRGGTYE. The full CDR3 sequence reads CASHSDRGGTYEQYF.

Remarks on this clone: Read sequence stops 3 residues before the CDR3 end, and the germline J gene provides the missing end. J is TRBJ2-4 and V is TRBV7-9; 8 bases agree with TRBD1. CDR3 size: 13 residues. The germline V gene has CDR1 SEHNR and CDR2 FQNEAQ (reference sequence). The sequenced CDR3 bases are TGTGCCAGCAGCTCCAGGGGGCTCTATGGT. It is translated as CASSSRGLYG. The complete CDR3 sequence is CASSSRGLYGQYF.

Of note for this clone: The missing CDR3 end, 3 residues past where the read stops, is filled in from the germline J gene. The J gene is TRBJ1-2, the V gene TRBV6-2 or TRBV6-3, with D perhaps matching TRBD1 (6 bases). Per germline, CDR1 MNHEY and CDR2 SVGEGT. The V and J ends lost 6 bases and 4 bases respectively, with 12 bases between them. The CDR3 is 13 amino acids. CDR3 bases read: TGTGCCAGCAGCAGCGGACAGTCCTATGGC. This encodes CASSSGQSYG. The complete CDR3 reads CASSSGQSYGYTF.

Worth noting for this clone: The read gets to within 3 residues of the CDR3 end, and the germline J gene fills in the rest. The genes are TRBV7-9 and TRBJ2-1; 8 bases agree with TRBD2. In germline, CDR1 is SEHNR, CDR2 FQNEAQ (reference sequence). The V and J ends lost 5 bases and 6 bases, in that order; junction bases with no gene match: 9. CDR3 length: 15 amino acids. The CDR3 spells CASSVDSGSFNEQFF. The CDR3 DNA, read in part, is TGTGCCAGCAGCGTCGACAGCGGGAGTTTCAATGAG.